The clone carrying this T cell receptor beta chain has at least ten counts. Here immunoSEQ multiplex PCR was the method, and the copy in TCRdb shows in-frame clones only, minus some. This sample has over 55,000 clones; about 73% occur once, and the top ten carry approximately 2.8%. The ends were cut back, 8 bases at V and 0 bases at J, with 5 bases in the middle. Germline CDR1 SNHLY, CDR2 FYNNEI. This CDR3 region has 13 residues. The sample comes from a study of T cell clones after liver transplantation. This sequence was found in a human patient who received a liver transplant. Some T cells may be transferred from the graft donor. Specimen: CD4+ T cells from blood, collected at the approximately 16-month timepoint. The chain joins TRBV2 to TRBJ2-6; D not certain. The chain's CDR3 is CASVSSGANVLTF. CDR3 DNA: TGTGCCAGCGTCAGCTCTGGGGCCAACGTCCTGACTTTC.